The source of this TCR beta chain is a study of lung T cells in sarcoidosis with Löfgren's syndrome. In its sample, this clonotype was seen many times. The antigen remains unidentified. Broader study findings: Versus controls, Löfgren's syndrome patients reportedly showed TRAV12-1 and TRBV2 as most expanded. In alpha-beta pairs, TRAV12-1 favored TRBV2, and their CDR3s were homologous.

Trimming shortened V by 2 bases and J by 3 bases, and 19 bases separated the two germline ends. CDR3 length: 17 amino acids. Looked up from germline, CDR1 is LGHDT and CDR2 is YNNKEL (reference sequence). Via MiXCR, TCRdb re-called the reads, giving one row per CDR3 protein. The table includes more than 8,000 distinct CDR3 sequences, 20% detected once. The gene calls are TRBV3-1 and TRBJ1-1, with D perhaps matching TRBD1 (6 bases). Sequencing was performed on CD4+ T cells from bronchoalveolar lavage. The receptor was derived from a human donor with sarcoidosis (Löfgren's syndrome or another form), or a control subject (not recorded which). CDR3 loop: CASSQWTTTGGYTEAFF. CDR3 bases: TGTGCCAGCAGCCAATGGACGACGACAGGAGGGTACACTGAAGCTTTCTTT.